The TCR beta chain described here comes from a study of OX40 agonist ivuxolimab in advanced cancers. Study results and caveats: At 0.1 to 3.0 mg/kg, CD4+ and CD8+ blood T cells expanded clonally by week 6.

Trimming took 5 bases from V and 0 from J; bases not matched to a gene: 5. This CDR3 contains 14 residues. Germline V gene lookup returns CDR1 SGDLS and CDR2 YYNGEE. With regard to this clone: Its antigen is as yet unknown.

Profiling relied on immunoSEQ multiplex PCR, and the TCRdb table lists in-frame clones only, not all of them. The sample has roughly 6,800 clones, around three quarters seen once; the top ten hold 19%. Specimen: CD4+ or CD8+ T cells sorted from blood, collected in a trial of the OX40 agonist ivuxolimab. The J gene is TRBJ2-7, the V gene TRBV9; 7 nucleotides line up with TRBD1. The TCR originated in an adult with an advanced solid tumor such as melanoma, head and neck, liver or kidney cancer. In nucleotides, the CDR3 is TGTGCCAGCAGTGCCCGGGACAGCTCCTACGAGCAGTACTTC. Its protein product is CASSARDSSYEQYF.